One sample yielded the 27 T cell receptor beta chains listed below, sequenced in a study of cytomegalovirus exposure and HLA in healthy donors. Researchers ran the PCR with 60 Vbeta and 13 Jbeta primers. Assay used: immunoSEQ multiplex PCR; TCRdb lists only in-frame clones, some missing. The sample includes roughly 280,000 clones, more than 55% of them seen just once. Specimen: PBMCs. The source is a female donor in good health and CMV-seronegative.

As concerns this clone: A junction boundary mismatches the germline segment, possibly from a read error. CDR3 protein: CASSVVRSYGYTF. The CDR3 DNA is TGTGCCAGCAGCGTAGTACGGAGCTATGGCTACACCTTT. This chain connects TRBV9 to TRBJ1-2; D is unclear. Looked up from germline, CDR1 is SGDLS and CDR2 is YYNGEE. The CDR3 spans 13 residues.

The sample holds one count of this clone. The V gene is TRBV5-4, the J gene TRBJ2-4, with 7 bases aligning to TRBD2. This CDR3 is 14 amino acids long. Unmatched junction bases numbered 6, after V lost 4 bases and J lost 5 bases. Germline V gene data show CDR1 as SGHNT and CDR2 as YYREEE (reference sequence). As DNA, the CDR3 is TGTGCCAGCAGCCAGTTGGGACTACAAAACATTCAGTACTTC. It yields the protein CASSQLGLQNIQYF.

CDR3 sequence (DNA): TGTGCCAGCAGCTTGGGTAGCGGAACCTACAATGAGCAGTTCTTC. Translating gives CASSLGSGTYNEQFF. The chain is built from TRBV5-4 and TRBJ2-1; D is possibly TRBD2 (6 bases). The V end lost 0 bases, the J end lost 2 bases, and 9 bases lay between the germline ends. The CDR3 length is 15 residues. Germline V gene data show CDR1 as SGHNT and CDR2 as YYREEE (reference sequence).

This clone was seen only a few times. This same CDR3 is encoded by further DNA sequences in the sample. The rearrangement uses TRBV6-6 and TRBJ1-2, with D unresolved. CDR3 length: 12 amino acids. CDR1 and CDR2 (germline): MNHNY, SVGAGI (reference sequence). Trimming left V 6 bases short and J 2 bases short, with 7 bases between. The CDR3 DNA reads TGTGCCAGCAGGACGGGGAACTATGGCTACACCTTC. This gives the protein CASRTGNYGYTF.

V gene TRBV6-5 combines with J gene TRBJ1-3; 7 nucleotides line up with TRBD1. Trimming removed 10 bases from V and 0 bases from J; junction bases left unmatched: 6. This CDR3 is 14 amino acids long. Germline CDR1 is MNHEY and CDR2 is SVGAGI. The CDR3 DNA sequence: TGTGCCACCCGGGACAGTACCTCTGGAAACACCATATATTTT. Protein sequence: CATRDSTSGNTIYF.

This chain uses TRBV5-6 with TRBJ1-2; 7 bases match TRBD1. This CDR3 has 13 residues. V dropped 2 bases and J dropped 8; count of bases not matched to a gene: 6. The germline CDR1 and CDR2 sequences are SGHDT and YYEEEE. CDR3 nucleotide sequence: TGTGCCAGCAGCTTAACAGGGGTACGGGGCTACACCTTC. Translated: CASSLTGVRGYTF.

The chain's CDR3 is CASSLAHTLGLTEAFF. The CDR3 coding sequence is TGCGCCAGCAGCTTGGCCCACACCCTGGGACTGACTGAAGCTTTCTTT. The V call is TRBV5-1, the J call TRBJ1-1; maybe TRBD1 (5 bases). V lost 0 bases to trimming and J lost 5 bases, with 17 bases between them. This CDR3 region has 16 residues. From germline, CDR1 is SGHRS and CDR2 YFSETQ.

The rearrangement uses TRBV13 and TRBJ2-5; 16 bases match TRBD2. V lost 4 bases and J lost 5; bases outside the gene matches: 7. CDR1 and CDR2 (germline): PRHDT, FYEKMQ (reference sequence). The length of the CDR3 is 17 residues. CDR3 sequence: CASSSGTSGRGTETQYF. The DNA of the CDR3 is TGTGCCAGCAGCTCCGGGACTAGCGGGAGGGGGACGGAGACCCAGTACTTC.

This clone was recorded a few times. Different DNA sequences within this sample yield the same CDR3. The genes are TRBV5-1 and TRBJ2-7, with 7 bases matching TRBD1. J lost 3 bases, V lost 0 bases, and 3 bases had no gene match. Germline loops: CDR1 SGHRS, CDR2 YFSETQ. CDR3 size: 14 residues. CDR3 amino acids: CASSLGQGYYEQYF. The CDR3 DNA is TGCGCCAGCAGCTTGGGACAGGGATACTACGAGCAGTACTTC.

CDR3 in DNA: TGTGCCAGCAGCCGATGGACAGGGGGGAGCAATCAGCCCCAGCATTTT. Amino acids: CASSRWTGGSNQPQHF. The chain recombines TRBV27 with TRBJ1-5; TRBD1 matches 10 bases. J gave up 1 base and V 6 bases, and 6 bases lay outside the gene matches. CDR1 MNHEY and CDR2 SMNVEV come from the germline V gene (reference sequence). This CDR3 spans 16 amino acids.

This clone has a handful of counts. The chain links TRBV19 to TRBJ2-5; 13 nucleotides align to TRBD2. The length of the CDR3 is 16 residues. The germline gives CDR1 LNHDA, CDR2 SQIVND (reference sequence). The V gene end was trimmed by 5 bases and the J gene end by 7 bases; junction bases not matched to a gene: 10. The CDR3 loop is CASSPGGLAGTGTQYF. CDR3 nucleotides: TGTGCCAGTAGTCCAGGGGGACTAGCGGGAACCGGGACCCAGTACTTC. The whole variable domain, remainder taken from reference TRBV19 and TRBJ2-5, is DGGITQSPKYLFRKEGQNVTLSCEQNLNHDAMYWYRQDPGQGLRLIYYSQIVNDFQKGDIAEGYSVSREKKESFPLTVTSAQKNPTAFYLCASSPGGLAGTGTQYFGPGTRLLVL.

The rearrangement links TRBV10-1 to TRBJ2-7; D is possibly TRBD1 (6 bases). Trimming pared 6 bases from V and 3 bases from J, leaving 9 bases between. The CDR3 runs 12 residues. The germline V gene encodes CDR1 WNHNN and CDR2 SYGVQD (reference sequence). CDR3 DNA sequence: TGCGCCAGCAGCGTGACAGGCTACGAGCAGTACTTC. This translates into CASSVTGYEQYF.

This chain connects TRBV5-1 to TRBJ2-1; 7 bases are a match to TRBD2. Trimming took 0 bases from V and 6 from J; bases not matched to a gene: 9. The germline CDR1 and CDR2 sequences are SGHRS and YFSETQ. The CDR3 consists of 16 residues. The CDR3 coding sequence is TGCGCCAGCAGCTTGGGCTGGGAGGGGCCCCGCAATGAGCAGTTCTTC. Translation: CASSLGWEGPRNEQFF.

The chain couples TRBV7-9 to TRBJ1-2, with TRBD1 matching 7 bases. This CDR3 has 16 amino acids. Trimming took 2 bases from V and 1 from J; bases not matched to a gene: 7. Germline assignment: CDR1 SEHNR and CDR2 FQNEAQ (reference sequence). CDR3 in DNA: TGTGCCAGCAGCTTAATGACAGGGAACCTTAACTATGGCTACACCTTC. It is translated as CASSLMTGNLNYGYTF.

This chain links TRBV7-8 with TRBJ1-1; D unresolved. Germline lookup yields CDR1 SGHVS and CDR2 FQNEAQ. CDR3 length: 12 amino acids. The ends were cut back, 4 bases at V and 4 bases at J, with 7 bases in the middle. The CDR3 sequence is CASSSPGTEAFF. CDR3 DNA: TGTGCCAGCAGCTCCCCCGGCACTGAAGCTTTCTTT.

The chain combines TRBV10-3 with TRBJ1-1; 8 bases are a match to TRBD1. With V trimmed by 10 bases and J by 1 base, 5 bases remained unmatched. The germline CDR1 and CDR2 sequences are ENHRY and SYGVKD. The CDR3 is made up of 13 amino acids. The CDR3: CARRQGSNTEAFF. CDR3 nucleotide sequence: TGTGCCAGAAGACAGGGGTCGAACACTGAAGCTTTCTTT.

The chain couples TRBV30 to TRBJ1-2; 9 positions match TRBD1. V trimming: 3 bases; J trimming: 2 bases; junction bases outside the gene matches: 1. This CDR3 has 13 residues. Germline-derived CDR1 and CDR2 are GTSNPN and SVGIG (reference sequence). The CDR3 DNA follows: TGTGCCTGGAGACAGGGGGCCAACTATGGCTACACCTTC. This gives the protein CAWRQGANYGYTF.

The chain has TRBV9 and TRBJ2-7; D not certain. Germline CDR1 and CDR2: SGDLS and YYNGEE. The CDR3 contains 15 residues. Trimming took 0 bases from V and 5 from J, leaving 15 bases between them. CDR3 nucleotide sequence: TGTGCCAGCAGCGTAGGGCGAACTATGGGTAACGAGCAGTACTTC. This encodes CASSVGRTMGNEQYF.

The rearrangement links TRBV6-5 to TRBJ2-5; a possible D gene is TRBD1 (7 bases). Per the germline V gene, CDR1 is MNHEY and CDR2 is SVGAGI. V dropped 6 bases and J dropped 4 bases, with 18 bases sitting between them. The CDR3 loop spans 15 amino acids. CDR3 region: CASSRQTGTGETQYF. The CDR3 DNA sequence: TGTGCCAGCAGCCGACAGACAGGGACTGGAGAGACCCAGTACTTC.

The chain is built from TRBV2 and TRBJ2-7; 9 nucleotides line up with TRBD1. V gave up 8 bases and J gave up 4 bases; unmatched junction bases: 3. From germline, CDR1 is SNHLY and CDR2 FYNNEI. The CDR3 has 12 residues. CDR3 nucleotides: TGTGCCAGCGGGGGACAGGGTTACGAGCAGTACTTC. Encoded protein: CASGGQGYEQYF. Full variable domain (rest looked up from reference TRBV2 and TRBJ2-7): EPEVTQTPSHQVTQMGQEVILRCVPISNHLYFYWYRQILGQKVEFLVSFYNNEISEKSEIFDDQFSVERPDGSNFTLKIRSTKLEDSAMYFCASGGQGYEQYFGPGTRLTVT.

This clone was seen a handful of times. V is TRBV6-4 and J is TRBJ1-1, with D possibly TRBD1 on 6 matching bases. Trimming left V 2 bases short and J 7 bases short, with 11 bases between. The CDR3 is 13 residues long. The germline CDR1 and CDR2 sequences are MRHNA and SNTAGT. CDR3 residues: CASSDGQGNEAFF. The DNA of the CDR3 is TGTGCCAGCAGTGACGGTCAGGGGAATGAAGCTTTCTTT.

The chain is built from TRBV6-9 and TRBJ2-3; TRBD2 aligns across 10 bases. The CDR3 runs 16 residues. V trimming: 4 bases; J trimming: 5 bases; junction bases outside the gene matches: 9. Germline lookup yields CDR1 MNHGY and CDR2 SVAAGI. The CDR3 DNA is TGTGCCAGCAGTTTCCTAGCGGGGGAACCGGGAGATACGCAGTATTTT. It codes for CASSFLAGEPGDTQYF.

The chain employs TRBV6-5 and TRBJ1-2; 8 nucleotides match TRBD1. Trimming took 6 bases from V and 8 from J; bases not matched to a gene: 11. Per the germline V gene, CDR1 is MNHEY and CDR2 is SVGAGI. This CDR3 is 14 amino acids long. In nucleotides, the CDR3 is TGTGCCAGCAGACCACGGGACAGGTGGGGCGGCTACACCTTC. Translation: CASRPRDRWGGYTF.

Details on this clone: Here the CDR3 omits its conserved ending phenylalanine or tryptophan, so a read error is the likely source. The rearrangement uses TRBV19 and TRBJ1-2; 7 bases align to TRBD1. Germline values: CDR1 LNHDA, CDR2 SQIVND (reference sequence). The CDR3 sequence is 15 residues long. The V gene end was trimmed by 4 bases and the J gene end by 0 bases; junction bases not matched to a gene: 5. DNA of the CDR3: TGTGCCAGTAGTAATCCGGGACAGCCTAACTATGGCTACACCCTC. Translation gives CASSNPGQPNYGYTL.

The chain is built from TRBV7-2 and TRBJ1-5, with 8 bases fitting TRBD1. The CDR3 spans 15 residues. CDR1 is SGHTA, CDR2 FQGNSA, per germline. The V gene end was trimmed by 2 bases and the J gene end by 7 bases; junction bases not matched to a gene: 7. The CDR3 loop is CASSLTGQGGQPQHF. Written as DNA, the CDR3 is TGTGCCAGCAGCTTAACAGGACAGGGCGGACAGCCCCAGCATTTT.

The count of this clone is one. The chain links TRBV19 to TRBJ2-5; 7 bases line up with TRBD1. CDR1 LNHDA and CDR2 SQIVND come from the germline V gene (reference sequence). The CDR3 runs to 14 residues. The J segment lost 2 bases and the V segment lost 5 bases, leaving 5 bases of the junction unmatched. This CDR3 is CASSSGQLQETQYF. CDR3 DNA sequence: TGTGCCAGTAGTTCGGGACAGCTACAAGAGACCCAGTACTTC.

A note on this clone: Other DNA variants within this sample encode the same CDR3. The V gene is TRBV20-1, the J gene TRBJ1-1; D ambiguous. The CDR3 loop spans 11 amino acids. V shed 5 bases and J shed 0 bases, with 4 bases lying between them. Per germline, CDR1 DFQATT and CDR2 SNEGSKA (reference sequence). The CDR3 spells CSAPVNTEAFF. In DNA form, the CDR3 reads TGCAGTGCTCCAGTGAACACTGAAGCTTTCTTT.